The 22 T cell receptor beta chains given below trace back to one sample, sequenced in a study of control samples from healthy donors and cancer patients. Generated by immunoSEQ multiplex PCR, the TCRdb table keeps only in-frame clones and is missing some. The sample yields approximately 210,000 clones, about 89% seen once. Sequenced: blood. The receptors were gathered from a man aged 25-45 years in good health.

The gene calls are TRBV7-6 and TRBJ2-3, with D unclear. There are 17 residues in the CDR3. Trimming cost V 5 bases and J 3 bases, with 21 bases left between them. Germline CDR1 SGHVS, CDR2 FNYEAQ. CDR3 loop: CASSPRVELRGTDTQYF. The CDR3 region has the DNA TGTGCCAGCAGCCCTCGCGTTGAGTTGCGTGGAACAGATACGCAGTATTTT. Drawing the rest from reference TRBV7-6 and TRBJ2-3, the complete variable domain is GAGVSQSPRYKVTKRGQDVALRCDPISGHVSLYWYRQALGQGPEFLTYFNYEAQQDKSGLPNDRFSAERPEGSISTLTIQRTEQRDSAMYRCASSPRVELRGTDTQYFGPGTRLTVL.

The V call is TRBV30, the J call TRBJ2-1, with D perhaps matching TRBD1 (5 bases). This CDR3 region has 14 residues. The germline V and J ends were trimmed by 0 bases and 6 bases, with 12 bases remaining between them. Germline CDR1 is GTSNPN and CDR2 is SVGIG (reference sequence). The CDR3 loop is CAWSVRGRVNEQFF. CDR3 nucleotides: TGTGCCTGGAGTGTACGTGGCAGGGTCAATGAGCAGTTCTTC.

The chain uses TRBV24-1 and TRBJ1-5, with D possibly being TRBD1 (5 bases). Germline-derived CDR1 and CDR2 are KGHDR and SFDVKD. V was shortened by 0 bases and J by 2 bases, with 22 bases between the two germline ends. CDR3 length: 20 residues. The chain's CDR3 is CATSDLRGEGWYIGNQPQHF. The CDR3 DNA reads TGTGCCACCAGTGATTTGCGAGGGGAAGGTTGGTATATTGGCAATCAGCCCCAGCATTTT.

In its sample, this clone was seen once. The V gene is TRBV7-2, the J gene TRBJ1-5; 7 positions agree with TRBD1. Germline-derived CDR1 and CDR2 are SGHTA and FQGNSA. The ends lost 2 bases at V and 3 bases at J; junction bases unmatched: 4. The CDR3 runs to 15 residues. The CDR3 DNA reads TGTGCCAGCAGCTTACAGGGGACAGCCAATCAGCCCCAGCATTTT. This gives the protein CASSLQGTANQPQHF.

The chain recombines TRBV27 with TRBJ1-2; D is unclear. This CDR3 has 12 residues. Germline CDR1 reads MNHEY; CDR2 reads SMNVEV (reference sequence). Between the trimmed V and J ends, which lost 6 bases and 10 bases, there was a span of 15 bases. The CDR3 spells CASSDLTGDYTF. The CDR3 DNA reads as TGTGCCAGCAGCGACCTCACCGGGGACTACACCTTC.

The CDR3 loop is CASSLGTPTGEQFF. DNA for the CDR3: TGTGCCAGCAGCTTAGGCACTCCCACGGGTGAGCAGTTCTTC. The J gene is TRBJ2-1, the V gene TRBV7-8, with D hard to call. The germline gives CDR1 SGHVS, CDR2 FQNEAQ. This CDR3 is 14 amino acids long. V lost 1 base to trimming and J lost 9 bases, with 13 bases between them.

This clone showed up just once. Other DNA variants within this sample encode the same CDR3. The V and J genes are TRBV7-9 and TRBJ1-1, with no clear D. Germline V gene sequence: CDR1 SEHNR, CDR2 FQNEAQ (reference sequence). This CDR3 is built from 11 residues. The germline V and J ends were trimmed by 5 bases and 0 bases, with 1 base remaining between them. CDR3 region: CASSLNTEAFF. DNA for the CDR3: TGTGCCAGCAGCCTGAACACTGAAGCTTTCTTT.

The chain couples TRBV2 to TRBJ2-3; tentative D call: TRBD1 (7 bases). This CDR3 is built from 13 residues. Germline assignment: CDR1 SNHLY and CDR2 FYNNEI. Trimming took 2 bases from V and 5 from J, leaving 8 bases between them. CDR3 in DNA: TGTGCCAGCAGTGAACAGGGGGGAGATACGCAGTATTTT. It yields the protein CASSEQGGDTQYF. Full variable domain (missing parts from reference TRBV2 and TRBJ2-3): EPEVTQTPSHQVTQMGQEVILRCVPISNHLYFYWYRQILGQKVEFLVSFYNNEISEKSEIFDDQFSVERPDGSNFTLKIRSTKLEDSAMYFCASSEQGGDTQYFGPGTRLTVL.

The genes are TRBV15 and TRBJ1-6; D gene uncertain. Between the trimmed V and J ends, which lost 3 bases and 7 bases, there was a span of 7 bases. In germline, CDR1 is LNHNV, CDR2 YYDKDF (reference sequence). CDR3 length: 13 residues. As DNA, the CDR3 is TGTGCCACCAGCAGGGGGAGGAATTCACCCCTCCACTTT. It encodes CATSRGRNSPLHF.

This clone was observed once. J is TRBJ1-1 and V is TRBV19; D gene ambiguous. The V gene's germline CDR1 is LNHDA and CDR2 SQIVND (reference sequence). The CDR3 is 11 residues long. V was shortened by 9 bases and J by 3 bases, with 8 bases between the two germline ends. The CDR3 reads CASIGDTEAFF. The CDR3 DNA follows: TGTGCCAGCATTGGGGACACTGAAGCTTTCTTT.

The CDR3 DNA reads as TGTGCCAGCAGTGAAGCGACAGGGGGAAACACCATATATTTT. It codes for CASSEATGGNTIYF. This chain links TRBV2 with TRBJ1-3; 7 bases map to TRBD1. The CDR3 has 14 residues. J was trimmed by 4 bases and V by 0 bases; bases with no gene match: 0. Germline CDR1 SNHLY, CDR2 FYNNEI.

This rearrangement joins TRBV2 to TRBJ1-4, with D unclear. Germline CDR1 SNHLY, CDR2 FYNNEI. The length of the CDR3 is 12 residues. CDR3 protein: CATGRSGLKLFF. The DNA for the CDR3 is TGTGCGACCGGGAGGTCTGGGTTGAAACTGTTTTTT. The entire variable domain, with the rest obtained from reference TRBV2 and TRBJ1-4, is as follows: EPEVTQTPSHQVTQMGQEVILRCVPISNHLYFYWYRQILGQKVEFLVSFYNNEISEKSEIFDDQFSVERPDGSNFTLKIRSTKLEDSAMYFCATGRSGLKLFFGSGTQLSVL.

The chain recombines TRBV7-8 with TRBJ1-5; 8 bases line up with TRBD1. There are 18 residues in the CDR3. Germline lookup yields CDR1 SGHVS and CDR2 FQNEAQ. J was trimmed by 3 bases and V by 2 bases; bases with no gene match: 12. CDR3: CASSLRTSRDRYNQPQHF. The CDR3 nucleotides read TGTGCCAGCAGCTTAAGGACCTCACGGGACAGGTACAATCAGCCCCAGCATTTT. The full variable domain, rest sourced from reference TRBV7-8 and TRBJ1-5, is GAGVSQSPRYKVAKRGQDVALRCDPISGHVSLFWYQQALGQGPEFLTYFQNEAQLDKSGLPSDRFFAERPEGSVSTLKIQRTQQEDSAVYLCASSLRTSRDRYNQPQHFGDGTRLSIL.

The CDR3 reads CASSLSPGDNTEAFF. CDR3 nucleotides: TGCGCCAGCAGCTTGTCCCCAGGGGACAACACTGAAGCTTTCTTT. This chain uses TRBV5-1 with TRBJ1-1; the D gene is possibly TRBD1 (6 bases). This CDR3 region has 15 residues. From germline, CDR1 is SGHRS and CDR2 YFSETQ. Trimming removed 1 base at V and 2 bases at J, with 12 bases between.

This chain uses TRBV9 with TRBJ1-5; tentative D call: TRBD1 (5 bases). V lost 4 bases, J lost 1 base, and 12 bases lay in between. Germline lookup yields CDR1 SGDLS and CDR2 YYNGEE. The CDR3 spans 15 residues. CDR3 sequence (DNA): TGTGCCAGCAGCTCCGGGGGGACCAGCAATCAGCCCCAGCATTTT. Translation gives CASSSGGTSNQPQHF.

The genes are TRBV9 and TRBJ2-3, with 8 bases matching TRBD1. Per germline, CDR1 SGDLS and CDR2 YYNGEE. The length of the CDR3 is 16 residues. V was pared by 0 bases and J by 2 bases, with 5 bases of the junction left unmatched. The CDR3: CASSVGRDRHTDTQYF. The DNA for the CDR3 is TGTGCCAGCAGCGTAGGCCGGGACAGGCACACAGATACGCAGTATTTT.

The rearrangement joins TRBV19 to TRBJ1-4; D is uncertain. Germline CDR1 and CDR2: LNHDA and SQIVND (reference sequence). The ends were cut back, 3 bases at V and 0 bases at J, with 14 bases in the middle. The CDR3 consists of 17 residues. The CDR3 DNA reads as TGTGCCAGTAGTATTCTAGGGAAAGGACCAACTAATGAAAAACTGTTTTTT. It specifies CASSILGKGPTNEKLFF.

The chain joins TRBV3-1 (or the pseudogene TRBV3-2) to TRBJ1-2; 8 bases align to TRBD1. The CDR3 consists of 14 residues. The junction had 4 bases not matched to a gene; V was cut back by 0 bases and J by 7 bases. Germline CDR1 is LGHDT and CDR2 is YNNKEL (reference sequence). CDR3 protein: CASSQDQGARGYTF. CDR3 in DNA: TGTGCCAGCAGCCAAGATCAGGGGGCGCGTGGCTACACCTTC.

The rearrangement links TRBV7-6 to TRBJ2-1; TRBD2 matches 10 bases. The junction had 11 bases not matched to a gene; V was cut back by 0 bases and J by 0 bases. Germline assignment: CDR1 SGHVS and CDR2 FNYEAQ. CDR3 length: 20 residues. As DNA, the CDR3 is TGTGCCAGCAGCTTAGCGCTCCAGCGGGGGGGCCTGAGCTCCTACAATGAGCAGTTCTTC. Translating gives CASSLALQRGGLSSYNEQFF.

The J gene is TRBJ1-3, the V gene TRBV30, with 8 positions matching TRBD1. V lost 3 bases to trimming and J lost 0 bases; unmatched junction nucleotides: 13. This CDR3 has 18 residues. Germline values: CDR1 GTSNPN, CDR2 SVGIG (reference sequence). The CDR3 region is CAWRDRDRMFLSGNTIYF. The CDR3 DNA follows: TGTGCCTGGAGAGATCGGGACAGGATGTTCCTCTCTGGAAACACCATATATTTT.

The chain combines TRBV15 with TRBJ2-2; D unclear. The CDR3 loop spans 15 amino acids. Germline V gives CDR1 LNHNV, CDR2 YYDKDF (reference sequence). V dropped 8 bases and J dropped 1 base, with 14 bases sitting between them. CDR3 sequence (DNA): TGTGCCACCGCACTCCCTTCAGTGAACACCGGGGAGCTGTTTTTT. Its translation is CATALPSVNTGELFF.

The chain joins TRBV5-6 to TRBJ2-7; D is perhaps TRBD1 (6 bases). CDR1 and CDR2 from the germline V gene are SGHDT and YYEEEE. The ends were cut back, 3 bases at V and 3 bases at J, with 10 bases in the middle. The CDR3 consists of 13 residues. The CDR3 bases are TGTGCCAGCAGCTCGGACAGCCGCTACGAGCAGTACTTC. It codes for CASSSDSRYEQYF.